These 30 T cell receptor beta chains share one sample of origin, sequenced in a study of blood T cell repertoires in COVID-19. Method: immunoSEQ multiplex PCR; TCRdb's copy keeps in-frame clones and lacks some. Of 140,000 to 150,000 clones in the sample, approximately 88% were seen once. The sample taken for sequencing was peripheral blood. Receptors were obtained from a man aged 55-75 years with active or convalescent COVID-19.

The chain employs TRBV18 and TRBJ1-1; tentative D call: TRBD1 (5 bases). This CDR3 comprises 13 residues. The germline V gene has CDR1 KGHSH and CDR2 LQKENI. The V and J ends lost 3 bases and 5 bases respectively, with 10 bases between them. CDR3 loop: CASSPPGKTEAFF. The CDR3, as DNA: TGTGCCAGCTCACCCCCAGGGAAAACTGAAGCTTTCTTT. Full variable domain (rest looked up from reference TRBV18 and TRBJ1-1): NAGVMQNPRHLVRRRGQEARLRCSPMKGHSHVYWYRQLPEEGLKFMVYLQKENIIDESGMPKERFSAEFPKEGPSILRIQQVVRGDSAAYFCASSPPGKTEAFFGQGTRLTVV.

This clone was observed a handful of times. The chain recombines TRBV4-1 with TRBJ2-1, with 11 bases fitting TRBD2. CDR1 is MGHRA and CDR2 is YSYEKL in the germline V gene. The V segment lost 10 bases and the J segment 14 bases; nucleotides outside the gene matches: 13. The CDR3 has 13 residues. The DNA of the CDR3 is TGCGCCACCTCGGGGCTAGCGGGAGGACGTGAGTTCTTC. Encoded protein: CATSGLAGGREFF.

This chain's CDR3 is CASSIRPGGHQETQYF. CDR3 in DNA: TGTGCCAGTAGTATCCGCCCAGGGGGCCACCAAGAGACCCAGTACTTC. The V gene is TRBV19, the J gene TRBJ2-5, with 8 bases that match TRBD1. The CDR3 length is 16 residues. V gave up 3 bases and J gave up 0 bases; unmatched junction bases: 6. Looked up from germline, CDR1 is LNHDA and CDR2 is SQIVND (reference sequence).

This clone was picked up a small number of times. The DNA of the CDR3 is TGTGCCAGCAGGTCGTTCAGGGGGCTCAATCAGCCCCAGCATTTT. It codes for CASRSFRGLNQPQHF. The chain combines TRBV28 with TRBJ1-5; 8 bases align to TRBD1. Germline V gene data show CDR1 as MDHEN and CDR2 as SYDVKM. This CDR3 has 15 residues. Trimming removed 6 bases from V and 3 bases from J; junction bases left unmatched: 7. The entire variable domain, with the rest obtained from reference TRBV28 and TRBJ1-5, is as follows: DVKVTQSSRYLVKRTGEKVFLECVQDMDHENMFWYRQDPGLGLRLIYFSYDVKMKEKGDIPEGYSVSREKKERFSLILESASTNQTSMYLCASRSFRGLNQPQHFGDGTRLSIL.

The chain joins TRBV24-1 to TRBJ2-1, with D tentatively TRBD2 (5 bases). This CDR3 contains 15 residues. The germline V and J ends were trimmed by 3 bases and 3 bases, with 11 bases remaining between them. In germline, CDR1 is KGHDR, CDR2 SFDVKD. The DNA of the CDR3 is TGTGCCACCAGTGATGCCTACCGGGACTACAATGAGCAGTTCTTC. This gives the protein CATSDAYRDYNEQFF.

The table lists this clone with a count of one. The chain links TRBV19 to TRBJ2-7, with 9 nucleotides matching TRBD1. The CDR3 is made up of 15 amino acids. Germline V gene data show CDR1 as LNHDA and CDR2 as SQIVND (reference sequence). V lost 3 bases and J lost 1; bases outside the gene matches: 4. The CDR3 sequence is CASSMLGQGSYEQYF. Here the CDR3 DNA reads TGTGCCAGTAGTATGCTTGGACAGGGGTCCTACGAGCAGTACTTC.

The chain couples TRBV28 to TRBJ2-7; 9 nucleotides match TRBD1. The germline CDR1 and CDR2 sequences are MDHEN and SYDVKM. This CDR3 contains 12 residues. V was pared by 5 bases and J by 6 bases, with 2 bases of the junction left unmatched. The CDR3 loop reads CASSRTGVEQYF. The CDR3 coding sequence is TGTGCCAGCAGTAGGACAGGGGTCGAGCAGTACTTC.

The chain uses TRBV7-2 and TRBJ2-7, with D possibly matching TRBD2 (7 bases). The V end was cut by 5 bases, the J end by 3 bases, with 14 bases between. The length of the CDR3 is 14 residues. Germline CDR1 reads SGHTA; CDR2 reads FQGNSA. CDR3 protein: CASSPSGGNYEQYF. The CDR3 DNA reads as TGTGCCAGCAGCCCCTCGGGGGGCAACTACGAGCAGTACTTC.

The genes are TRBV7-9 and TRBJ2-7; possibly TRBD2 for D (6 bases). Between the trimmed V and J ends, which lost 1 base and 1 base, there was a span of 8 bases. Germline values: CDR1 SEHNR, CDR2 FQNEAQ (reference sequence). The CDR3 totals 14 residues. CDR3 sequence: CASSLEAGSYEQYF. CDR3 in DNA: TGTGCCAGCAGCTTAGAAGCGGGTTCCTACGAGCAGTACTTC.

V is TRBV5-1 and J is TRBJ2-7, with D possibly TRBD2 on 7 matching bases. The CDR3 runs 15 residues. CDR1 is SGHRS, CDR2 YFSETQ, per germline. The V end lost 4 bases, the J end lost 2 bases, and 16 bases lay between the germline ends. The CDR3 sequence: CASSAARGAPYEQYF. The CDR3 bases are TGCGCCAGCAGCGCTGCCCGGGGGGCCCCCTACGAGCAGTACTTC.

CDR3 in amino acids: CASSIQLNYEQYF. Here the CDR3 DNA reads TGTGCCAGCAGCATACAGCTAAACTACGAGCAGTACTTC. V is TRBV6-6 and J is TRBJ2-7; D is ambiguous. V was cut by 6 bases and J by 3 bases, with 12 bases left in between. The CDR3 length is 13 residues. Per germline, CDR1 MNHNY and CDR2 SVGAGI (reference sequence).

V and J are TRBV5-1 and TRBJ2-3; 8 bases are shared with TRBD1. After removal of 5 bases from V and 6 bases from J, the junction contained 5 bases not matched to a gene. Germline V lookup: CDR1 SGHRS, CDR2 YFSETQ. The CDR3 is 13 residues long. This CDR3 is CASRTGGRDTQYF. The CDR3 DNA reads TGCGCCAGCAGAACAGGGGGGAGGGATACGCAGTATTTT.

Concerning this clone: This may stem from a read error, because a much larger clone lies one nucleotide away. The same CDR3 is also encoded by other DNA sequences in this sample. This chain uses TRBV27 with TRBJ2-7; 7 bases align to TRBD1. The V gene end was trimmed by 9 bases and the J gene end by 4 bases; junction bases not matched to a gene: 12. The CDR3 runs 14 residues. The germline CDR1 and CDR2 sequences are MNHEY and SMNVEV (reference sequence). The CDR3 DNA is TGTGCCAGTAGCGACTACCGACAGGGATACGAGCAGTACTTC. Amino acid sequence: CASSDYRQGYEQYF.

The rearrangement uses TRBV19 and TRBJ1-1; maybe TRBD1 (5 bases). Trimming pared 5 bases from V and 2 bases from J, leaving 12 bases between. Germline V gene sequence: CDR1 LNHDA, CDR2 SQIVND (reference sequence). This CDR3 has 14 residues. The CDR3 protein is CASSWGGGNTEAFF. The CDR3 DNA sequence: TGTGCCAGTAGTTGGGGCGGGGGAAACACTGAAGCTTTCTTT.

The rearrangement uses TRBV4-3 and TRBJ2-4, with TRBD2 matching over 12 bases. After removal of 0 bases from V and 7 bases from J, the junction contained 7 bases not matched to a gene. The CDR3 is made up of 17 amino acids. Germline CDR1 is LGHNA and CDR2 is YSLEER. Written as DNA, the CDR3 is TGCGCCAGCAGCCAAGAAGCTAGCGGGAGGGGTTCGAACATTCAGTACTTC. This sequence encodes CASSQEASGRGSNIQYF.

The CDR3 DNA reads TGTGCCAGCAGTTACTCGAAGAACAGGGGGACGTCACCCCTCCACTTT. It is translated as CASSYSKNRGTSPLHF. The gene calls are TRBV6-5 and TRBJ1-6, with 8 bases identical to TRBD1. CDR3 length: 16 amino acids. CDR1 MNHEY and CDR2 SVGAGI come from the germline V gene. Trimming cost V 0 bases and J 10 bases; bases outside gene matches: 8.

This rearrangement joins TRBV7-9 to TRBJ1-4; perhaps TRBD1 as D (5 bases). The CDR3 runs to 13 residues. Germline CDR1 SEHNR, CDR2 FQNEAQ (reference sequence). The V end lost 3 bases, the J end lost 8 bases, and 10 bases lay between the germline ends. The CDR3 loop is CASSFDSWEKLFF. In DNA, the CDR3 is TGTGCCAGCAGCTTTGACAGCTGGGAAAAACTGTTTTTT. The whole variable domain, remainder taken from reference TRBV7-9 and TRBJ1-4, is DTGVSQNPRHKITKRGQNVTFRCDPISEHNRLYWYRQTLGQGPEFLTYFQNEAQLEKSRLLSDRFSAERPKGSFSTLEIQRTEQGDSAMYLCASSFDSWEKLFFGSGTQLSVL.

This chain uses TRBV2 with TRBJ2-1, with D possibly TRBD2 on 7 matching bases. Per germline, CDR1 SNHLY and CDR2 FYNNEI. This CDR3 is built from 13 residues. V was clipped by 10 bases and J by 7 bases, with 17 bases between them. CDR3 region: CATNRGGGNEQFF. The DNA for the CDR3 is TGTGCCACCAATAGAGGGGGGGGAAATGAGCAGTTCTTC. Using reference TRBV2 and TRBJ2-1 for the parts outside the CDR3, the full variable domain is EPEVTQTPSHQVTQMGQEVILRCVPISNHLYFYWYRQILGQKVEFLVSFYNNEISEKSEIFDDQFSVERPDGSNFTLKIRSTKLEDSAMYFCATNRGGGNEQFFGPGTRLTVL.

For the CDR3, the DNA is TGTGCCAGCAGTAACATTGGAAGGAGGACTGAAGCTTTCTTT. Translated, it gives CASSNIGRRTEAFF. The V call is TRBV6-5, the J call TRBJ1-1, with D hard to call. The CDR3 has 14 residues. The germline V gene has CDR1 MNHEY and CDR2 SVGAGI. Trimming took off 5 bases at V and 5 bases at J, with 15 bases between the two ends.

This chain connects TRBV9 to TRBJ2-2, with 7 positions matching TRBD1. The length of the CDR3 is 15 residues. CDR1 and CDR2 (germline): SGDLS, YYNGEE. The ends lost 3 bases at V and 5 bases at J; junction bases unmatched: 7. This chain's CDR3 is CASSARQGRTGELFF. The CDR3, as DNA: TGTGCCAGCAGCGCCAGACAGGGAAGGACCGGGGAGCTGTTTTTT.

The chain recombines TRBV28 with TRBJ1-6; 9 bases fit TRBD1. This CDR3 region has 15 residues. V trimming: 5 bases; J trimming: 10 bases; junction bases outside the gene matches: 9. The germline V gene has CDR1 MDHEN and CDR2 SYDVKM. The CDR3 DNA sequence: TGTGCCAGCAGTCCCCCCGGGACAGGGCAGTCACCCCTCCACTTT. This encodes CASSPPGTGQSPLHF.

The chain has TRBV6-6 and TRBJ1-1; 11 bases match TRBD1. Losses at the gene ends were 10 bases for V and 4 bases for J; bases not matched to a gene: 14. Germline CDR1 reads MNHNY; CDR2 reads SVGAGI (reference sequence). The CDR3 length is 16 residues. CDR3: CATRGRTGTGGTEAFF. In DNA form, the CDR3 reads TGTGCCACCCGTGGGCGAACCGGGACAGGGGGCACTGAAGCTTTCTTT.

The chain employs TRBV21-1 and TRBJ1-6; the D segment call TRBD1 is taken from the table without a DNA check. TRBV21-1 is termed a pseudogene. This CDR3 contains 17 residues. The CDR3 sequence: CASSKDSHRAGRSPLHF. In DNA form, the CDR3 reads TGTGCCAGCAGCAAAGATTCCCACAGGGCTGGGCGTTCACCCCTCCACTTT.

This chain links TRBV6-6 with TRBJ2-3; perhaps TRBD2 as D (6 bases). The CDR3 spans 15 residues. V lost 0 bases and J lost 3, with 10 bases in between. Germline loops: CDR1 MNHNY, CDR2 SVGAGI (reference sequence). The CDR3 DNA is TGTGCCAGCAGTTACTCTCTAGCGAGAACAGATACGCAGTATTTT. Translating gives CASSYSLARTDTQYF.

The V gene is TRBV11-2, the J gene TRBJ2-2; 8 bases match TRBD2. Germline CDR1 is SGHAT and CDR2 is FQNNGV. The CDR3 is 15 residues long. V lost 3 bases to trimming and J lost 5 bases; unmatched junction nucleotides: 5. CDR3 in amino acids: CASSLTGGPTGELFF. DNA for the CDR3: TGTGCCAGCAGCTTGACGGGAGGGCCTACCGGGGAGCTGTTTTTT.

A remark on this clone: At the DNA level, this CDR3 is encoded by other sequences in the same sample as well. The chain carries TRBV4-3 and TRBJ2-1; the match to TRBD2 covers 11 bases. Trimming cost V 1 base and J 7 bases; bases outside gene matches: 6. The CDR3 length is 16 residues. Germline assignment: CDR1 LGHNA and CDR2 YSLEER. The chain's CDR3 is CASSQGSGRAGNEQFF. CDR3 nucleotide sequence: TGCGCCAGCAGCCAAGGTAGCGGGAGGGCCGGGAATGAGCAGTTCTTC.

The chain recombines TRBV5-1 with TRBJ2-2; 11 bases line up with TRBD2. CDR1 and CDR2 from the germline V gene are SGHRS and YFSETQ. This CDR3 has 16 residues. Trimming took 1 base from V and 4 from J; bases not matched to a gene: 3. The DNA for the CDR3 is TGCGCCAGCAGCTTGTCCGGGACTAGCGGCACCGGGGAGCTGTTTTTT. Translation: CASSLSGTSGTGELFF.

The V call is TRBV29-1, the J call TRBJ2-7; no clear D. Trimming pared 6 bases from V and 3 bases from J, leaving 9 bases between. CDR1 is SQVTM and CDR2 is ANQGSEA in the germline V gene. The CDR3 sequence is 11 residues long. CDR3 in amino acids: CSVAAGYEQYF. The CDR3 DNA is TGCAGCGTAGCTGCCGGCTACGAGCAGTACTTC.

V and J are TRBV27 and TRBJ1-5; the match to TRBD1 covers 9 bases. The CDR3 is 15 amino acids. The V gene end was trimmed by 3 bases and the J gene end by 2 bases; junction bases not matched to a gene: 2. Germline CDR1 reads MNHEY; CDR2 reads SMNVEV (reference sequence). The CDR3 loop reads CASSFGTGRNQPQHF. The DNA of the CDR3 is TGTGCCAGCAGTTTCGGGACAGGGCGCAATCAGCCCCAGCATTTT.

This chain connects TRBV30 to TRBJ2-1, with 11 bases that match TRBD2. The germline gives CDR1 GTSNPN, CDR2 SVGIG (reference sequence). J was trimmed by 2 bases and V by 3 bases; bases with no gene match: 3. The CDR3 sequence is 15 residues long. The CDR3 nucleotides are TGTGCCTGGAGGTCACTAGCGGGAGCCTACAATGAGCAGTTCTTC. Translating it yields CAWRSLAGAYNEQFF.